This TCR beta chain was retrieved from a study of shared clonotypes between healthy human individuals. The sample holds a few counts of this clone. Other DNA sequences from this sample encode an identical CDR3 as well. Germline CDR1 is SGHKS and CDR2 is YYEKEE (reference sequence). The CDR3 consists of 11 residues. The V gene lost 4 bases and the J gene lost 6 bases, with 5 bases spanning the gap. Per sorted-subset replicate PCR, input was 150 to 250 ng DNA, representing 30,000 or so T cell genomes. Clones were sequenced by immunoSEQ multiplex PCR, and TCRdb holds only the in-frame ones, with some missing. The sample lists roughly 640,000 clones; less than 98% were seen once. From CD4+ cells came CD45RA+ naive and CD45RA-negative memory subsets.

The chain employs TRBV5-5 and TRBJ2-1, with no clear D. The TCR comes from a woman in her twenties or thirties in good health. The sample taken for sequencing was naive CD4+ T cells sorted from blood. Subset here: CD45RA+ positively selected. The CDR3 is CASSLFNEQFF. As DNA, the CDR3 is TGTGCCAGCAGCCTATTCAATGAGCAGTTCTTC.